The 6 T cell receptor beta chains in this list originate from one sample, sequenced in a study of cytomegalovirus exposure and HLA in healthy donors. It was with 60 Vbeta and 13 Jbeta primers that the PCR ran. The data were produced by immunoSEQ multiplex PCR, yet TCRdb's version contains in-frame clones alone and is incomplete. Among 100,000 to 150,000 clones listed, 80% were seen once. Sequencing was performed on PBMCs. These receptors were collected from a woman aged 40 to 50 in good health and CMV-seronegative.

V usage is TRBV4-3 and J usage is TRBJ1-2; no clear D gene. CDR1 and CDR2 (germline): LGHNA, YSLEER. The CDR3 loop spans 13 amino acids. Trimming shortened V by 5 bases and J by 4 bases, and 11 bases separated the two germline ends. The CDR3, as DNA: TGCGCCAGCAGCTCGCGGGCCTCCTATGGCTACACCTTC. Translation gives CASSSRASYGYTF.

The CDR3 loop reads CASSLGISGGASYNEQFF. Here the CDR3 DNA reads TGTGCCAGCAGCTTAGGGATTAGCGGGGGGGCCTCATACAATGAGCAGTTCTTC. The gene calls are TRBV11-3 and TRBJ2-1; 11 bases map to TRBD2. J lost 4 bases, V lost 1 base, and 9 bases had no gene match. Germline CDR1 reads SGHNT; CDR2 reads YENEEA. This CDR3 has 18 amino acids.

The chain is built from TRBV5-1 and TRBJ2-7, with D perhaps matching TRBD2 (5 bases). V shed 0 bases and J shed 2 bases, with 18 bases lying between them. The germline V gene has CDR1 SGHRS and CDR2 YFSETQ. This CDR3 spans 17 amino acids. This CDR3 reads CASSLARAGKTPYEQYF. For the CDR3, the DNA is TGCGCCAGCAGCTTGGCCCGGGCCGGGAAAACCCCCTACGAGCAGTACTTC.

J is TRBJ2-7 and V is TRBV18; TRBD2 aligns across 7 bases. The CDR3 contains 15 residues. Trimming at V came to 4 bases and at J to 4 bases, leaving 10 bases not matched to a gene. Looked up from germline, CDR1 is KGHSH and CDR2 is LQKENI. In nucleotides, the CDR3 is TGTGCCAGCTCACTGTGGCCAAGCGGGACGTACGAGCAGTACTTC. Amino acid sequence: CASSLWPSGTYEQYF. Full variable domain (outside the CDR3, taken from reference TRBV18 and TRBJ2-7): NAGVMQNPRHLVRRRGQEARLRCSPMKGHSHVYWYRQLPEEGLKFMVYLQKENIIDESGMPKERFSAEFPKEGPSILRIQQVVRGDSAAYFCASSLWPSGTYEQYFGPGTRLTVT.

The chain recombines TRBV10-3 with TRBJ2-3; 10 positions match TRBD1. Germline lookup yields CDR1 ENHRY and CDR2 SYGVKD. Losses at the gene ends were 6 bases for V and 4 bases for J; bases not matched to a gene: 19. The CDR3 consists of 19 residues. CDR3 sequence: CAISLPTQPGTGDPDTQYF. The CDR3, as DNA: TGTGCCATCAGCCTCCCAACTCAACCCGGGACAGGGGACCCAGATACGCAGTATTTT.

This rearrangement joins TRBV7-9 to TRBJ2-7, with 9 bases matching TRBD1. The CDR3 is 12 amino acids. Germline V gene sequence: CDR1 SEHNR, CDR2 FQNEAQ (reference sequence). With V trimmed by 5 bases and J by 7 bases, 3 bases remained unmatched. DNA for the CDR3: TGTGCCAGCAGCCGGGACAGGGTTGAGCAGTACTTC. This gives the protein CASSRDRVEQYF.